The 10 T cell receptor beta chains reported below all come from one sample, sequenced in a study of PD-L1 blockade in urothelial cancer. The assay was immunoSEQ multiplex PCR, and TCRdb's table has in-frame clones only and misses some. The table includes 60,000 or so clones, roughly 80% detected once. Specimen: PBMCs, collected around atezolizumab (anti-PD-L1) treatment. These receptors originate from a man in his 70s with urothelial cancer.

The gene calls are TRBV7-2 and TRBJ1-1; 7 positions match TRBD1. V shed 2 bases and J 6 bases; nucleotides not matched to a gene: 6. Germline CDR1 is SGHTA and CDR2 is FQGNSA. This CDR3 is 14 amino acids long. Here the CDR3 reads CASSLRQGYAEAFF. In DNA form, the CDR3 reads TGTGCCAGCAGCTTAAGACAGGGTTACGCTGAAGCTTTCTTT.

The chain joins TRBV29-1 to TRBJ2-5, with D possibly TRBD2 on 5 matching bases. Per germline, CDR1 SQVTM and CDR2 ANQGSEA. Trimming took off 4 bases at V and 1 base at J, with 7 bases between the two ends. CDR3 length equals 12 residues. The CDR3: CSVAAGQETQYF. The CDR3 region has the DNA TGCAGCGTTGCGGCGGGCCAAGAGACCCAGTACTTC.

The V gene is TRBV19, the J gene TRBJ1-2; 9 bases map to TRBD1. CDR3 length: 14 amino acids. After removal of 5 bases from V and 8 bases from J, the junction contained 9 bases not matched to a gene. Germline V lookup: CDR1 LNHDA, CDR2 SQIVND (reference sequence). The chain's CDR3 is CASSPTGGKSGYTF. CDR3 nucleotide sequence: TGTGCCAGTAGTCCTACAGGGGGCAAATCCGGCTACACCTTC.

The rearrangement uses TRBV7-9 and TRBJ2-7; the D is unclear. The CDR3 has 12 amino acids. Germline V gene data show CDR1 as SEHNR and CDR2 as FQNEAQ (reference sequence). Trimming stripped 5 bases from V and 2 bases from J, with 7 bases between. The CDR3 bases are TGTGCCAGCAGCCACTCCCCCTACGAGCAGTACTTC. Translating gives CASSHSPYEQYF. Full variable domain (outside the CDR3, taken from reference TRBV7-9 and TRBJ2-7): DTGVSQNPRHKITKRGQNVTFRCDPISEHNRLYWYRQTLGQGPEFLTYFQNEAQLEKSRLLSDRFSAERPKGSFSTLEIQRTEQGDSAMYLCASSHSPYEQYFGPGTRLTVT.

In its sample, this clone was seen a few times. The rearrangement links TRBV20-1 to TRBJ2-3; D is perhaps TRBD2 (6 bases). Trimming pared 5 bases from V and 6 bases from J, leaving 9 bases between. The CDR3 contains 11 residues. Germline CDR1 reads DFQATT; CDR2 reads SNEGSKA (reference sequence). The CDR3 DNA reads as TGCAGTGCTGTGGGAGGCGATACGCAGTATTTT. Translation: CSAVGGDTQYF.

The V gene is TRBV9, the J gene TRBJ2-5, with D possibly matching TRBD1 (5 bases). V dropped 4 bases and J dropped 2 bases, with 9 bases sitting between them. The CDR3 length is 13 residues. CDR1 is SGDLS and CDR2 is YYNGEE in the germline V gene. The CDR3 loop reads CASSIDRQETQYF. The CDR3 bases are TGTGCCAGCAGCATCGACAGACAAGAGACCCAGTACTTC.

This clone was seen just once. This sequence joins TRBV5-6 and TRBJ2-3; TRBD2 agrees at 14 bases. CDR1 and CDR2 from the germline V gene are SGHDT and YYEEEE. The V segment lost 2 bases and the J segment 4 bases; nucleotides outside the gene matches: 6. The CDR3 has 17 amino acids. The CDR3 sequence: CASSLRLAGGLPDTQYF. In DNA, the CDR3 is TGTGCCAGCAGCTTACGACTAGCGGGAGGGTTACCAGATACGCAGTATTTT.

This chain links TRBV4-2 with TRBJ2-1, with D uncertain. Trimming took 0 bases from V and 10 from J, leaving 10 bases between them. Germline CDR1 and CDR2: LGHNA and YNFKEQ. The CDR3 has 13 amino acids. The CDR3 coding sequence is TGTGCCAGCAGCCAAGATGTGGCCCCCGAGCAGTTCTTC. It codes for CASSQDVAPEQFF.

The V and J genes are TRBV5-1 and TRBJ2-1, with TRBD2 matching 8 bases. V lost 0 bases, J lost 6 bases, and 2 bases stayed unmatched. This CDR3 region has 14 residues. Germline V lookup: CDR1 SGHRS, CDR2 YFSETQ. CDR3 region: CASSLGLARNEQFF. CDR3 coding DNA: TGCGCCAGCAGCTTGGGACTAGCGCGCAATGAGCAGTTCTTC. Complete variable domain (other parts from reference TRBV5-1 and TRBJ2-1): KAGVTQTPRYLIKTRGQQVTLSCSPISGHRSVSWYQQTPGQGLQFLFEYFSETQRNKGNFPGRFSGRQFSNSRSEMNVSTLELGDSALYLCASSLGLARNEQFFGPGTRLTVL.

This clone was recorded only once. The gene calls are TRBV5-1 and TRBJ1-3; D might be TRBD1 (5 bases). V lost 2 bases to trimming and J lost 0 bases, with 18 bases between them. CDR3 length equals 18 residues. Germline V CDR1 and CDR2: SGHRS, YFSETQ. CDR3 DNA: TGCGCCAGCAGCTTTTACCCAATGACAGCTGTCTCTGGAAACACCATATATTTT. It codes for CASSFYPMTAVSGNTIYF. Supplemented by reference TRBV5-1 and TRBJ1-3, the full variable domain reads KAGVTQTPRYLIKTRGQQVTLSCSPISGHRSVSWYQQTPGQGLQFLFEYFSETQRNKGNFPGRFSGRQFSNSRSEMNVSTLELGDSALYLCASSFYPMTAVSGNTIYFGEGSWLTVV.